This T cell receptor beta chain came from a study of T cell changes during pregnancy in multiple sclerosis. The data were produced by immunoSEQ multiplex PCR, yet TCRdb's version contains in-frame clones alone and is incomplete. This table holds some 21,000 clones, 80% to 90% found once. The V and J ends lost 3 bases and 1 base, in that order; junction bases with no gene match: 8. The CDR3 consists of 16 residues. Per the germline V gene, CDR1 is SGDLS and CDR2 is YYNGEE. The specimen was CD8+ T cells from peripheral blood mononuclear cells, collected in the second trimester of pregnancy. This chain links TRBV9 with TRBJ2-5, with TRBD2 matching 8 bases. This sequence originates from a female donor in good health, enrolled as a control in a pregnancy study. This CDR3 reads CASSDGASGFQETQYF. The CDR3 DNA follows: TGTGCCAGCAGCGACGGGGCTAGCGGGTTCCAAGAGACCCAGTACTTC. Full variable domain (outside the CDR3, taken from reference TRBV9 and TRBJ2-5): DSGVTQTPKHLITATGQRVTLRCSPRSGDLSVYWYQQSLDQGLQFLIQYYNGEERAKGNILERFSAQQFPDLHSELNLSSLELGDSALYFCASSDGASGFQETQYFGPGTRLLVL.